Presented here are 26 T cell receptor beta chains from one specimen sequenced in a study of T cells in Graves' hyperthyroidism and ophthalmopathy. Amplification of TCR beta CDR3 regions used RNA as the template. First-round RT-PCR targeting the TCR CDR3 was performed with the HTBI primer set. In TCRdb, the multiplex PCR reads were re-called with MiXCR into one record per CDR3 protein. The table records hundreds of thousands of distinct CDR3 sequences, around 19% of them present only once. Sequenced material: blood. The receptor source for this set is a man aged 45 to 65 with Graves' ophthalmopathy.

The chain is built from TRBV28 and TRBJ2-7, with D perhaps being TRBD1 or TRBD2 (7 bases each). Germline V gives CDR1 MDHEN, CDR2 SYDVKM. The CDR3 spans 15 residues. Trimming cost V 5 bases and J 3 bases, with 17 bases left between them. The CDR3: CASSPYRGGSYEQYF. The CDR3 nucleotides read TGTGCCAGCAGTCCCTACAGGGGAGGGAGCTACGAGCAGTACTTC. Full variable domain (missing parts from reference TRBV28 and TRBJ2-7): DVKVTQSSRYLVKRTGEKVFLECVQDMDHENMFWYRQDPGLGLRLIYFSYDVKMKEKGDIPEGYSVSREKKERFSLILESASTNQTSMYLCASSPYRGGSYEQYFGPGTRLTVT.

The chain has TRBV5-6 and TRBJ2-1; a weak D match, TRBD1 (6 bases). Germline loops: CDR1 SGHDT, CDR2 YYEEEE. V was pared by 3 bases and J by 3 bases, with 16 bases between. The length of the CDR3 is 16 residues. The CDR3 nucleotides read TGTGCCAGCAGCTCTGGCACAGGGATAGGCTACAATGAGCAGTTCTTC. It encodes CASSSGTGIGYNEQFF.

This clonotype occurred many times. The chain has TRBV5-1 and TRBJ2-7; 7 nucleotides match TRBD2. Germline CDR1 and CDR2: SGHRS and YFSETQ. J gave up 6 bases and V 1 base, and 7 bases lay outside the gene matches. The CDR3 runs to 14 residues. CDR3 DNA: TGCGCCAGCAGCTTGATCGCGGGAGCGGGCGAGCAGTACTTC. As protein: CASSLIAGAGEQYF. Based on the CDR3 plus reference TRBV5-1 and TRBJ2-7, the full variable domain is KAGVTQTPRYLIKTRGQQVTLSCSPISGHRSVSWYQQTPGQGLQFLFEYFSETQRNKGNFPGRFSGRQFSNSRSEMNVSTLELGDSALYLCASSLIAGAGEQYFGPGTRLTVT.

The chain couples TRBV2 to TRBJ2-1; a weak D match, TRBD2 (6 bases). Germline assignment: CDR1 SNHLY and CDR2 FYNNEI. Trimming cost V 6 bases and J 7 bases, with 13 bases left between them. The length of the CDR3 is 13 residues. The CDR3 sequence: CASREGSFNEQFF. The DNA for the CDR3 is TGTGCCAGCAGGGAGGGTAGCTTTAATGAGCAGTTCTTC.

This clonotype came up a few times. The chain combines TRBV6-1 with TRBJ1-2; 7 nucleotides align to TRBD1. Trimming at V came to 5 bases and at J to 8 bases, leaving 8 bases not matched to a gene. In germline, CDR1 is MNHNS, CDR2 SASEGT. The CDR3 covers 13 residues. CDR3 region: CASSLTGAKGYTF. CDR3 sequence (DNA): TGTGCCAGCAGTCTTACAGGGGCTAAAGGCTACACCTTC.

This clonotype was picked up many times. The rearrangement joins TRBV5-1 to TRBJ2-1; D possibly corresponds to TRBD2 (5 bases). The CDR3 is made up of 13 amino acids. Trimming left V 4 bases short and J 2 bases short, with 7 bases between. Looked up from germline, CDR1 is SGHRS and CDR2 is YFSETQ. The CDR3 protein is CASSPGTYNEQFF. The CDR3 DNA is TGCGCCAGCAGCCCCGGGACCTACAATGAGCAGTTCTTC.

CDR3 nucleotide sequence: TGCGCCAGCAGTGCACAGGGGGGCACTGAAGCTTTCTTT. It codes for CASSAQGGTEAFF. The chain links TRBV10-2 to TRBJ1-1; 8 positions agree with TRBD1. The CDR3 is 13 amino acids. The V segment lost 4 bases and the J segment 4 bases; nucleotides outside the gene matches: 2. Germline loops: CDR1 WSHSY, CDR2 SAAADI.

This chain links TRBV29-1 with TRBJ2-1, with 9 nucleotides matching TRBD2. The V and J ends lost 3 bases and 7 bases, in that order; junction bases with no gene match: 10. Germline V gene data show CDR1 as SQVTM and CDR2 as ANQGSEA. This CDR3 region has 15 residues. CDR3 in amino acids: CSVDGVAGVRNEQFF. The CDR3, as DNA: TGCAGCGTTGACGGAGTAGCGGGAGTTAGGAATGAGCAGTTCTTC.

The chain uses TRBV19 and TRBJ2-7; 12 bases fit TRBD2. J gave up 4 bases and V 6 bases, and 13 bases lay outside the gene matches. Germline lookup yields CDR1 LNHDA and CDR2 SQIVND (reference sequence). The CDR3 covers 17 residues. The CDR3 protein is CASRGRTSGTNRYEQYF. CDR3 in DNA: TGTGCCAGTAGGGGTAGGACTAGCGGGACCAACCGGTACGAGCAGTACTTC.

Only a few counts were recorded for this clonotype. Possible read error: a much larger clone is one base away. J is TRBJ1-3 and V is TRBV3-1; D remains ambiguous. The CDR3 is 15 residues long. Germline CDR1 reads LGHDT; CDR2 reads YNNKEL (reference sequence). The CDR3 coding sequence is TGTGCCAGCAGCCAAGGAGCCGGCACTGGAAACACCACATATTTT. This sequence encodes CASSQGAGTGNTTYF.

Details on this clonotype: Being one base from a much bigger clone, this may be a read error. The rearrangement links TRBV2 to TRBJ2-2, with 8 bases matching TRBD2. Looked up from germline, CDR1 is SNHLY and CDR2 is FYNNEI. Unmatched junction bases numbered 6, after V lost 5 bases and J lost 7 bases. This CDR3 has 14 residues. CDR3 nucleotides: TGTGCCAGCAGTCAGAAGCGGGAGATCGGGGAGCTGTTTTTT. Translation gives CASSQKREIGELFF. Based on the CDR3 plus reference TRBV2 and TRBJ2-2, the full variable domain is EPEVTQTPSHQVTQMGQEVILRCVPISNHLYFYWYRQILGQKVEFLVSFYNNEISEKSEIFDDQFSVERPDGSNFTLKIRSTKLEDSAMYFCASSQKREIGELFFGEGSRLTVL.

Many counts were recorded for this clonotype. V is TRBV6-6 and J is TRBJ2-5; no firm D call. Germline assignment: CDR1 MNHNY and CDR2 SVGAGI (reference sequence). Deletions cut 0 bases from V and 1 base from J, with 12 bases between. The CDR3 has 16 amino acids. In DNA form, the CDR3 reads TGTGCCAGCAGTTACTCGAGTTGGAACAGCCAAGAGACCCAGTACTTC. It translates to CASSYSSWNSQETQYF.

This clonotype was picked up a small number of times. The chain recombines TRBV5-1 with TRBJ2-2, with TRBD2 identical over 9 bases. This CDR3 is built from 15 residues. The germline gives CDR1 SGHRS, CDR2 YFSETQ. V was pared by 4 bases and J by 6 bases, with 7 bases of the junction left unmatched. The CDR3 loop is CASSLSGSGPGELFF. The DNA of the CDR3 is TGCGCCAGCAGCCTTAGCGGGAGCGGACCCGGGGAGCTGTTTTTT.

This clonotype came up many times. V is TRBV3-1 and J is TRBJ2-2; unclear D gene. The CDR3 consists of 13 residues. Germline CDR1 reads LGHDT; CDR2 reads YNNKEL (reference sequence). The V end was cut by 0 bases, the J end by 5 bases, with 4 bases between. The CDR3 region has the DNA TGTGCCAGCAGCCAAGAGGGAACCGGGGAGCTGTTTTTT. Translation: CASSQEGTGELFF.

The chain is built from TRBV20-1 and TRBJ1-5; no firm D call. The germline V gene has CDR1 DFQATT and CDR2 SNEGSKA (reference sequence). This CDR3 spans 16 amino acids. Between the trimmed V and J ends, which lost 5 bases and 0 bases, there was a span of 17 bases. CDR3: CSAPPPGVYSNQPQHF. The CDR3 DNA reads as TGCAGTGCTCCTCCGCCAGGCGTCTATAGCAATCAGCCCCAGCATTTT.

The rearrangement joins TRBV24-1 to TRBJ1-4, with 9 nucleotides matching TRBD1. Germline V gene lookup returns CDR1 KGHDR and CDR2 SFDVKD. The CDR3 length is 17 residues. Trimming removed 0 bases from V and 4 bases from J; junction bases left unmatched: 5. In nucleotides, the CDR3 is TGTGCCACCAGTGATTTGCAGGACAGGGGAGATAATGAAAAACTGTTTTTT. This sequence encodes CATSDLQDRGDNEKLFF.

This clonotype showed up many times. The chain joins TRBV30 to TRBJ2-3; D not resolved. The CDR3 length is 13 residues. The ends were cut back, 2 bases at V and 2 bases at J, with 8 bases in the middle. Germline V gene sequence: CDR1 GTSNPN, CDR2 SVGIG (reference sequence). Here the CDR3 reads CAWSTANTDTQYF. The CDR3 bases are TGTGCCTGGAGTACGGCTAACACAGATACGCAGTATTTT.

This clonotype was counted at least ten times. The genes are TRBV7-9 and TRBJ2-1; 7 bases map to TRBD2. Germline loops: CDR1 SEHNR, CDR2 FQNEAQ (reference sequence). The CDR3 is 17 residues long. The V and J ends lost 4 bases and 5 bases, in that order; junction bases with no gene match: 14. The CDR3 is CASSSMGSAGLDNEQFF. The CDR3 region has the DNA TGTGCCAGCAGCTCAATGGGTTCAGCGGGGCTGGACAATGAGCAGTTCTTC. Combining the CDR3 with reference TRBV7-9 and TRBJ2-1 gives the whole variable domain DTGVSQNPRHKITKRGQNVTFRCDPISEHNRLYWYRQTLGQGPEFLTYFQNEAQLEKSRLLSDRFSAERPKGSFSTLEIQRTEQGDSAMYLCASSSMGSAGLDNEQFFGPGTRLTVL.

Many counts were recorded for this clonotype. The rearrangement joins TRBV11-2 to TRBJ2-7; 7 bases match TRBD2. The germline CDR1 and CDR2 sequences are SGHAT and FQNNGV. After removal of 1 base from V and 3 bases from J, the junction contained 9 bases not matched to a gene. The CDR3 has 16 amino acids. CDR3 sequence (DNA): TGTGCCAGCAGCTTAGTTCGGGGGGTGAGGGACTACGAGCAGTACTTC. It codes for CASSLVRGVRDYEQYF. Variable domain in full (rest from reference TRBV11-2 and TRBJ2-7): EAGVAQSPRYKIIEKRQSVAFWCNPISGHATLYWYQQILGQGPKLLIQFQNNGVVDDSQLPKDRFSAERLKGVDSTLKIQPAKLEDSAVYLCASSLVRGVRDYEQYFGPGTRLTVT.

This clonotype was detected a few times. The chain combines TRBV19 with TRBJ2-1; 9 positions match TRBD2. CDR3 size: 14 residues. The V gene end was trimmed by 3 bases and the J gene end by 10 bases; junction bases not matched to a gene: 7. Looked up from germline, CDR1 is LNHDA and CDR2 is SQIVND (reference sequence). CDR3 protein: CASSIPSGTSEQFF. CDR3 coding DNA: TGTGCCAGTAGTATCCCTTCCGGGACTAGCGAGCAGTTCTTC. Drawing the rest from reference TRBV19 and TRBJ2-1, the complete variable domain is DGGITQSPKYLFRKEGQNVTLSCEQNLNHDAMYWYRQDPGQGLRLIYYSQIVNDFQKGDIAEGYSVSREKKESFPLTVTSAQKNPTAFYLCASSIPSGTSEQFFGPGTRLTVL.

The rearrangement links TRBV15 to TRBJ2-1; possibly TRBD1 or TRBD2 for D (5 bases each). Per the germline V gene, CDR1 is LNHNV and CDR2 is YYDKDF (reference sequence). V lost 5 bases and J 12 bases, leaving 26 bases between the germline ends. The CDR3 is made up of 16 amino acids. CDR3 region: CATSGSRAENLVVQFF. The CDR3 DNA sequence: TGTGCCACCAGCGGGAGCAGGGCGGAAAACCTTGTAGTGCAGTTCTTC.

The J gene is TRBJ2-3, the V gene TRBV5-1, with D unresolved. V lost 1 base, J lost 0 bases, and 9 bases lay in between. Germline assignment: CDR1 SGHRS and CDR2 YFSETQ. CDR3 length equals 15 residues. CDR3 in amino acids: CASSLRLTSTDTQYF. CDR3 sequence (DNA): TGCGCCAGCAGCTTGCGACTGACTAGCACAGATACGCAGTATTTT.

This clonotype was seen repeatedly, ten times or more. This chain connects TRBV20-1 to TRBJ2-1; TRBD2 agrees at 9 bases. There are 19 residues in the CDR3. The V gene's germline CDR1 is DFQATT and CDR2 SNEGSKA (reference sequence). V lost 0 bases and J lost 0; bases outside the gene matches: 12. The CDR3, as DNA: TGCAGTGCTAGAGATCTTAGCGGGAGAGACACGAGCTCCTACAATGAGCAGTTCTTC. This encodes CSARDLSGRDTSSYNEQFF.

This clonotype was counted between two and nine times. The chain couples TRBV7-9 to TRBJ2-1; no firm D call. Germline assignment: CDR1 SEHNR and CDR2 FQNEAQ (reference sequence). The V end lost 3 bases, the J end lost 6 bases, and 9 bases lay between the germline ends. CDR3 length equals 13 residues. In DNA form, the CDR3 reads TGTGCCAGCAGCTTCCTAACCTCCAATGAGCAGTTCTTC. Its translation is CASSFLTSNEQFF.

The sample holds many counts of this clonotype. V gene TRBV7-8 combines with J gene TRBJ2-5; 9 bases agree with TRBD1. The CDR3 has 14 residues. Looked up from germline, CDR1 is SGHVS and CDR2 is FQNEAQ. Losses at the gene ends were 3 bases for V and 5 bases for J; bases not matched to a gene: 4. The CDR3 loop reads CASSLDRGRETQYF. The CDR3 DNA sequence: TGTGCCAGCAGCTTGGACAGGGGACGGGAGACCCAGTACTTC.

J is TRBJ1-5 and V is TRBV7-9; 7 nucleotides line up with TRBD1. This CDR3 comprises 17 residues. Germline V CDR1 and CDR2: SEHNR, FQNEAQ (reference sequence). The J segment lost 6 bases and the V segment lost 1 base, leaving 12 bases of the junction unmatched. The CDR3, as DNA: TGTGCCAGCAGCTTAGTGCTCCGGACAGGCCACAGTCAGCCCCAGCATTTT. This translates into CASSLVLRTGHSQPQHF. Drawing the rest from reference TRBV7-9 and TRBJ1-5, the complete variable domain is DTGVSQNPRHKITKRGQNVTFRCDPISEHNRLYWYRQTLGQGPEFLTYFQNEAQLEKSRLLSDRFSAERPKGSFSTLEIQRTEQGDSAMYLCASSLVLRTGHSQPQHFGDGTRLSIL.